This passage covers 14 T cell receptor beta chains from one sample sequenced in a study of CD8 T cells in ankylosing spondylitis. TCRdb ran MiXCR on the 5' RACE reads and lists one entry per CDR3 protein. Among around 230,000 distinct CDR3 sequences, 8% to 9.5% were seen once, and the ten largest hold around 6.8%. Sequenced sample: blood, either unsorted or a sorted T cell fraction (not recorded which). The receptors here all came from a male donor with ankylosing spondylitis or in good health (not recorded which).

Ten or more counts support this clonotype. This chain links TRBV12-3 or TRBV12-4 with TRBJ2-3; no reliable D call. V was cut by 6 bases and J by 5 bases, with 18 bases left in between. There are 15 residues in the CDR3. The DNA of the CDR3 is TGTGCCAGCAGACCAAGCCTCGGCACGGGAGATACGCAGTATTTT. Its protein product is CASRPSLGTGDTQYF.

This clonotype was recorded a few times. The J gene is TRBJ1-1, the V gene TRBV7-2; D unresolved. From germline, CDR1 is SGHTA and CDR2 FQGNSA. V was pared by 5 bases and J by 0 bases, with 13 bases between. The CDR3 covers 15 residues. The CDR3 spells CASSLDSGMNTEAFF. For the CDR3, the DNA is TGTGCCAGCAGCCTAGACTCGGGGATGAACACTGAAGCTTTCTTT.

This clonotype has a count of ten or more. CDR3 in DNA: TGTGCCAGCAGTTACCAACGAGGGTCAGTCCCCACCTACGAGCAGTACTTC. Amino acid sequence: CASSYQRGSVPTYEQYF. The chain has TRBV6-2 or TRBV6-3 and TRBJ2-7, with a tentative D call TRBD2 (5 bases). This CDR3 comprises 17 residues. Germline lookup yields CDR1 MNHEY and CDR2 SVGEGT. V was pared by 2 bases and J by 2 bases, with 19 bases between.

This clonotype has just a few counts. This chain uses TRBV2 with TRBJ1-6, with 8 bases lining up with TRBD1. Looked up from germline, CDR1 is SNHLY and CDR2 is FYNNEI. V gave up 6 bases and J gave up 7 bases; unmatched junction bases: 2. This CDR3 is 13 amino acids long. CDR3 DNA sequence: TGTGCCAGCAGAGGGACAGGCAATTCACCCCTCCACTTT. It specifies CASRGTGNSPLHF.

This clonotype was counted many times. The chain has TRBV7-2 and TRBJ2-7; possible D gene TRBD1, 6 bases. The germline V gene has CDR1 SGHTA and CDR2 FQGNSA. V was cut by 1 base and J by 5 bases, with 12 bases left in between. This CDR3 spans 14 amino acids. CDR3 protein: CASSLVRGSHEQYF. As DNA, the CDR3 is TGTGCCAGCAGCTTAGTCAGGGGTTCCCACGAGCAGTACTTC. Based on the CDR3 plus reference TRBV7-2 and TRBJ2-7, the full variable domain is GAGVSQSPSNKVTEKGKDVELRCDPISGHTALYWYRQSLGQGLEFLIYFQGNSAPDKSGLPSDRFSAERTGGSVSTLTIQRTQQEDSAVYLCASSLVRGSHEQYFGPGTRLTVT.

The chain is built from TRBV7-2 and TRBJ2-4; D is ambiguous. The germline CDR1 and CDR2 sequences are SGHTA and FQGNSA. The germline V and J ends were trimmed by 3 bases and 3 bases, with 15 bases remaining between them. The CDR3 covers 16 residues. CDR3 nucleotide sequence: TGTGCCAGCAGCTTGGAGCGAGCCAATGGCAAAAACATTCAGTACTTC. Translated: CASSLERANGKNIQYF.

The chain is built from TRBV20-1 and TRBJ1-1, with 8 bases lining up with TRBD1. Germline V gene sequence: CDR1 DFQATT, CDR2 SNEGSKA (reference sequence). The CDR3 has 14 amino acids. J gave up 5 bases and V 3 bases, and 8 bases lay outside the gene matches. CDR3 residues: CSASLQGGVTEAFF. The CDR3, as DNA: TGCAGTGCTAGCCTACAGGGGGGAGTTACTGAAGCTTTCTTT.

This clonotype was counted only a few times. V usage is TRBV20-1 and J usage is TRBJ2-1; 10 nucleotides align to TRBD2. Germline V lookup: CDR1 DFQATT, CDR2 SNEGSKA (reference sequence). This CDR3 region has 16 residues. V was clipped by 6 bases and J by 0 bases; unmatched bases: 8. The CDR3 loop reads CSAKRASGSSYNEQFF. The DNA of the CDR3 is TGCAGTGCGAAGAGGGCTAGCGGGAGCTCCTACAATGAGCAGTTCTTC.

The table lists this clonotype with a few counts. The chain uses TRBV25-1 and TRBJ1-1; D is unresolved. The CDR3 extends over 12 amino acids. V lost 8 bases, J lost 1 base, and 8 bases lay in between. Per the germline V gene, CDR1 is MGHDK and CDR2 is SYGVNS. This chain's CDR3 is CASRLSNTEAFF. Written as DNA, the CDR3 is TGTGCCAGCCGGCTTTCGAACACTGAAGCTTTCTTT.

This clonotype was seen a handful of times. The rearrangement joins TRBV15 to TRBJ1-2; D unresolved. The V end lost 5 bases, the J end lost 0 bases, and 10 bases lay between the germline ends. This CDR3 region has 14 residues. Germline CDR1 is LNHNV and CDR2 is YYDKDF (reference sequence). In DNA, the CDR3 is TGTGCCACCAGCGCCGATACCACTAACTATGGCTACACCTTC. Translation: CATSADTTNYGYTF.

This clonotype was counted many times. This chain connects TRBV12-3 or TRBV12-4 to TRBJ1-5; unclear D gene. This CDR3 is built from 12 residues. The ends were cut back, 3 bases at V and 7 bases at J, with 7 bases in the middle. CDR3 protein: CASSFEAQPQHF. The CDR3 nucleotides are TGTGCCAGCAGTTTCGAAGCCCAGCCCCAGCATTTT.

This clonotype was seen repeatedly, ten times or more. The chain has TRBV29-1 and TRBJ2-3; 7 bases fit TRBD2. Germline CDR1 SQVTM, CDR2 ANQGSEA. This CDR3 region has 13 residues. The V segment lost 7 bases and the J segment 8 bases; nucleotides outside the gene matches: 12. CDR3 nucleotide sequence: TGCAGCGCCTTAACCCGGGACTACAGTACGCAGTATTTT. Translating it yields CSALTRDYSTQYF.

This clonotype has a count of ten or more. The chain employs TRBV4-1 and TRBJ1-5; D is uncertain. Germline V CDR1 and CDR2: MGHRA, YSYEKL. CDR3 length: 14 residues. Between the trimmed V and J ends, which lost 6 bases and 9 bases, there was a span of 18 bases. The CDR3 sequence is CASSQHGGVRPQHF. DNA of the CDR3: TGCGCCAGCAGTCAACATGGTGGCGTGCGGCCCCAGCATTTT.

In its sample, this clonotype was seen a few times. The rearrangement links TRBV12-3 or TRBV12-4 to TRBJ1-2, with D uncertain. Trimming pared 5 bases from V and 4 bases from J, leaving 11 bases between. This CDR3 has 13 amino acids. For the CDR3, the DNA is TGTGCCAGCAGTCCCGGACTGGGCTATGGCTACACCTTC. This translates into CASSPGLGYGYTF.